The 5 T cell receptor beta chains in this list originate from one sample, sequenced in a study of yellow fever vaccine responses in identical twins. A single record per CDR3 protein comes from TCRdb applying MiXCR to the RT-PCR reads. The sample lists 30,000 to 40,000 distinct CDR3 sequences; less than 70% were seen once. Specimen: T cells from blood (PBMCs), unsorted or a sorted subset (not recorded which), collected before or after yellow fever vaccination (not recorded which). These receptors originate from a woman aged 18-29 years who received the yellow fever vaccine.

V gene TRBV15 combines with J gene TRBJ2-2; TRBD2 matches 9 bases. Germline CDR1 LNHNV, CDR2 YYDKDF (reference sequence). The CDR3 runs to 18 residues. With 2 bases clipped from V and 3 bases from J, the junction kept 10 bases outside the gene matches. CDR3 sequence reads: CATSRKLPTSGYTGELFF. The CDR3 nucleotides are TGTGCCACCAGCAGAAAACTTCCGACTAGCGGCTACACCGGGGAGCTGTTTTTT.

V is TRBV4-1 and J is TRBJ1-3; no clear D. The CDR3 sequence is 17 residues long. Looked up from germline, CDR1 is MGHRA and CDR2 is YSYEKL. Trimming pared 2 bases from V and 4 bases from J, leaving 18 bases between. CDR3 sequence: CASSQRWVNPDGNTIYF. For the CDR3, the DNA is TGCGCCAGCAGCCAACGCTGGGTCAACCCCGACGGAAACACCATATATTTT.

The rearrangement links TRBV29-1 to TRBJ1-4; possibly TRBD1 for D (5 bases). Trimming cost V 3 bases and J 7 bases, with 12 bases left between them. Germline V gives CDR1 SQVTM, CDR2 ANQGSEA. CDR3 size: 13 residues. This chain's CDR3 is CSVEPGIGEKLFF. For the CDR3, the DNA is TGCAGCGTTGAGCCAGGGATTGGTGAAAAACTGTTTTTT. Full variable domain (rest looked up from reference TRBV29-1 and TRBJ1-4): SAVISQKPSRDICQRGTSLTIQCQVDSQVTMMFWYRQQPGQSLTLIATANQGSEATYESGFVIDKFPISRPNLTFSTLTVSNMSPEDSSIYLCSVEPGIGEKLFFGSGTQLSVL.

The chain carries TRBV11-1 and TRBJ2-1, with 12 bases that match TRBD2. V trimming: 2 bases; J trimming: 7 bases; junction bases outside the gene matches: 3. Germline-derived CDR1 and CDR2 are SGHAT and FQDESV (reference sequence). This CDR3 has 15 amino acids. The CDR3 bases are TGTGCCAGCAGCTTAAGACTAGCGGGGGTAAATGAGCAGTTCTTC. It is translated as CASSLRLAGVNEQFF. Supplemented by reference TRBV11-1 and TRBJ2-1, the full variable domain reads EAEVAQSPRYKITEKSQAVAFWCDPISGHATLYWYRQILGQGPELLVQFQDESVVDDSQLPKDRFSAERLKGVDSTLKIQPAELGDSAMYLCASSLRLAGVNEQFFGPGTRLTVL.

The CDR3 nucleotides read TGCAGTGCTAGAGATCTGAATGAGCAGTTCTTC. Residues: CSARDLNEQFF. The J gene is TRBJ2-1, the V gene TRBV20-1; D not resolved. Looked up from germline, CDR1 is DFQATT and CDR2 is SNEGSKA (reference sequence). The CDR3 consists of 11 residues. Deletions cut 0 bases from V and 7 bases from J, with 4 bases between.